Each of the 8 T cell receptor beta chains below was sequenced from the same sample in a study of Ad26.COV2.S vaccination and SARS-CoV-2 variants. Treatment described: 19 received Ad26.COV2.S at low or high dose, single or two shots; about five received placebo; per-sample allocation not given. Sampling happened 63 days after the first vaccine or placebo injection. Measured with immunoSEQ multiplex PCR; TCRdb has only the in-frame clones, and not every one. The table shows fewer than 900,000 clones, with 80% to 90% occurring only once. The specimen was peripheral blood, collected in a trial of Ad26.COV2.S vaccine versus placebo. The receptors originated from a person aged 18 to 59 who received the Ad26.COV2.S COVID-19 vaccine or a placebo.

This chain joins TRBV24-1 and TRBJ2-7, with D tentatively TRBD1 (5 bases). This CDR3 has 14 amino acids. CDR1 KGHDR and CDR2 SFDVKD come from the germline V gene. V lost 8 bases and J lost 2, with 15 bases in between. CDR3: CATKGVPRTYEQYF. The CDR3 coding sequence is TGTGCCACCAAAGGGGTCCCTAGGACCTACGAGCAGTACTTC.

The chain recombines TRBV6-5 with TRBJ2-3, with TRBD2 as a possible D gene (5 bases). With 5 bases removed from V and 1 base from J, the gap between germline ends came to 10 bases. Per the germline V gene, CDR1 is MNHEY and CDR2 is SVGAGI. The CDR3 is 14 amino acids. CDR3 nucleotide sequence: TGTGCCAGCAGTAAACTAGACGGCACAGATACGCAGTATTTT. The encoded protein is CASSKLDGTDTQYF.

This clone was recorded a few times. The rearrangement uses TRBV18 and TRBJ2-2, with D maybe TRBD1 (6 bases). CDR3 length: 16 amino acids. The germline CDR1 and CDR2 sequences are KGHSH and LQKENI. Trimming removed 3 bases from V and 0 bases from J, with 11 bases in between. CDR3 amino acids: CASSPSGVTNTGELFF. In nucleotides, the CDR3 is TGTGCCAGCTCACCCTCAGGGGTGACGAACACCGGGGAGCTGTTTTTT.

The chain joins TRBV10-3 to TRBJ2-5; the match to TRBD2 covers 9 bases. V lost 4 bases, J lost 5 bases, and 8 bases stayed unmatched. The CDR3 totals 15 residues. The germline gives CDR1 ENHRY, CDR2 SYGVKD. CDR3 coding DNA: TGTGCCATCAGTGGGACTAGCGCCCCCCAGGAGACCCAGTACTTC. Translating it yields CAISGTSAPQETQYF.

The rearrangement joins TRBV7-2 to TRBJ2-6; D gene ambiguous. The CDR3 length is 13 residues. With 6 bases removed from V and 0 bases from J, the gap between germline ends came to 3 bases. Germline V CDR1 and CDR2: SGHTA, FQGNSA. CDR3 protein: CASRASGANVLTF. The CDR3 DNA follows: TGTGCCAGCAGAGCCTCTGGGGCCAACGTCCTGACTTTC. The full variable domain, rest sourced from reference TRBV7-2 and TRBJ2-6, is GAGVSQSPSNKVTEKGKDVELRCDPISGHTALYWYRQSLGQGLEFLIYFQGNSAPDKSGLPSDRFSAERTGGSVSTLTIQRTQQEDSAVYLCASRASGANVLTFGAGSRLTVL.

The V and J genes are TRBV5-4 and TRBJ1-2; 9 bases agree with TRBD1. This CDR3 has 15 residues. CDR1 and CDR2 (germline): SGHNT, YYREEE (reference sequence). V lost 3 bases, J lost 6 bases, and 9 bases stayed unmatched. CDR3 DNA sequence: TGTGCCAGCAGCTCGGGTACAGGGGGCATGCATGGCTACACCTTC. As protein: CASSSGTGGMHGYTF.

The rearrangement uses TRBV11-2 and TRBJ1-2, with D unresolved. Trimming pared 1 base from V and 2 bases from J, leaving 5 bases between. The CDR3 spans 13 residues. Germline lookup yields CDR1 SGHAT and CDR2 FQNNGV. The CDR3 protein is CASSLAQNYGYTF. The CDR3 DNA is TGTGCCAGCAGCTTAGCACAGAACTATGGCTACACCTTC.

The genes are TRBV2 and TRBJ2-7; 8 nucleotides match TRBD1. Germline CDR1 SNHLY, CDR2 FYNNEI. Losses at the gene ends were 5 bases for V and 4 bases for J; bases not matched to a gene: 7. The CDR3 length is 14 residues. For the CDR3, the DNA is TGTGCCAGCAGTACCTGGACAGGGTTATACGAGCAGTACTTC. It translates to CASSTWTGLYEQYF.